This T cell receptor beta chain was retrieved from a study of monozygotic twins with inflammatory bowel disease. Broader study findings: Discrimination among different T cell subtypes was not achievable.

The CDR3 consists of 15 residues. The germline gives CDR1 SEHNR, CDR2 FQNEAQ (reference sequence). Making cDNA involved eight separate reactions per sample. Template switching introduced UMIs that contain a 6-nucleotide sample barcode. For both chains, the TCRalpha and TCRbeta cDNA went through two nested PCRs of approximately 16 and 10 cycles. TCRdb reanalyzed the 5' RACE reads, giving one entry per CDR3 protein sequence and no DNA. The sample features more than 300,000 distinct CDR3 sequences, with approximately 5.9% in its top ten. Turning to this clonotype: Its target is not known.

This chain connects TRBV7-9 to TRBJ2-2. Sequenced material: blood. The receptor's source is a human donor with ulcerative colitis or Crohn's disease, or a healthy co-twin of an affected twin (not recorded which). CDR3: CASSPSFQRTGELFF.